One and the same sample provided the 7 T cell receptor beta chains below, sequenced in a study of CD8 T cells in Susac syndrome (dated by TCRdb to about 2019). Library creation used the immunoSEQ multiplex PCR assay. RNA was extracted using the RNeasy kit, and roughly 0.5 to 1 microgram was reverse transcribed with random hexamers. TCRdb ran its own pipeline on the public reads, namely fastp trimming at Q25 and MiXCR clone calling, and kept in-frame beta chains. CDR3 protein duplicates are merged, each entry listing the most common genes and DNA. The sample profile shows some 450,000 distinct CDR3 sequences; approximately 89% of them were found once. The ten biggest clones cover 0.09% to 0.15% of the sample. The sequenced material came from CD8+ T cells from PBMCs. These receptors were obtained from a human donor with multiple sclerosis.

This clonotype was recorded once. The V call is TRBV29-1, the J call TRBJ2-3; 8 nucleotides agree with TRBD2. This CDR3 is built from 15 residues. Germline CDR1 and CDR2: SQVTM and ANQGSEA. The V gene end was trimmed by 1 base and the J gene end by 6 bases; junction bases not matched to a gene: 9. The CDR3 is CSVEALERESDTQYF. The CDR3 DNA is TGCAGCGTTGAAGCACTGGAGCGGGAGAGCGATACGCAGTATTTT.

This chain joins TRBV4-1 and TRBJ2-1; 9 bases agree with TRBD2. The ends lost 0 bases at V and 7 bases at J; junction bases unmatched: 7. The CDR3 covers 16 residues. Per germline, CDR1 MGHRA and CDR2 YSYEKL. The CDR3 region is CASSQDPGLAGNEQFF. The CDR3 DNA is TGCGCCAGCAGCCAAGATCCGGGACTAGCAGGGAATGAGCAGTTCTTC.

The V call is TRBV11-2, the J call TRBJ2-7; 7 nucleotides line up with TRBD2. V was pared by 4 bases and J by 3 bases, with 9 bases of the junction left unmatched. This CDR3 is 15 amino acids long. In germline, CDR1 is SGHAT, CDR2 FQNNGV. In nucleotides, the CDR3 is TGTGCCAGCAGCTCTCAGACTAGCCGGAGCTACGAGCAGTACTTC. Protein sequence: CASSSQTSRSYEQYF.

This rearrangement joins TRBV7-8 to TRBJ2-1, with 9 bases lining up with TRBD1. V lost 4 bases to trimming and J lost 4 bases; unmatched junction nucleotides: 5. CDR1 and CDR2 (germline): SGHVS, FQNEAQ. This CDR3 region has 15 residues. The CDR3 nucleotides are TGTGCCAGCAGCTCCGGGACAGGGAGGTACAATGAGCAGTTCTTC. It encodes CASSSGTGRYNEQFF.

The V and J genes are TRBV7-8 and TRBJ1-4, with 9 bases identical to TRBD1. This CDR3 region has 20 residues. Germline CDR1 and CDR2: SGHVS and FQNEAQ. Trimming took 5 bases from V and 0 from J; bases not matched to a gene: 16. The CDR3 nucleotides are TGTGCCAGCAGCCGAACCAACAGGGGGCTTTTTATGGCAACTAATGAAAAACTGTTTTTT. This gives the protein CASSRTNRGLFMATNEKLFF.

The genes are TRBV29-1 and TRBJ2-7, with TRBD1 matching 10 bases. The CDR3 consists of 14 residues. Unmatched junction bases numbered 6, after V lost 6 bases and J lost 1 base. The germline V gene has CDR1 SQVTM and CDR2 ANQGSEA. The CDR3 is CSVAGTGASYEQYF. DNA of the CDR3: TGCAGCGTGGCCGGGACAGGGGCATCCTACGAGCAGTACTTC.

The chain carries TRBV9 and TRBJ1-2; possibly TRBD1 for D (5 bases). Germline V gene lookup returns CDR1 SGDLS and CDR2 YYNGEE. The CDR3 contains 15 residues. V lost 0 bases and J 5 bases, leaving 14 bases between the germline ends. This chain's CDR3 is CASSVVKGRWYGYTF. The CDR3 nucleotides read TGTGCCAGCAGCGTAGTTAAGGGGAGGTGGTATGGCTACACCTTC.